One sample yielded the 15 T cell receptor beta chains listed below, sequenced in a study of blood T cell repertoires in COVID-19. Sequencing was performed with immunoSEQ multiplex PCR; in TCRdb, only in-frame clones are kept and a portion is missing. The sample records roughly 13,000 clones, around 91% being singletons. Material for sequencing was peripheral blood. These receptors were collected from a human donor in a cohort sampled during active COVID-19.

J is TRBJ1-2 and V is TRBV30; a weak D match, TRBD1 (5 bases). Germline CDR1 is GTSNPN and CDR2 is SVGIG (reference sequence). With 0 bases removed from V and 0 bases from J, the gap between germline ends came to 8 bases. The CDR3 sequence is 14 residues long. Here the CDR3 DNA reads TGTGCCTGGAGTGTTCAGGGCCCTAACTATGGCTACACCTTC. It encodes CAWSVQGPNYGYTF. The entire variable domain, with the rest obtained from reference TRBV30 and TRBJ1-2, is as follows: SQTIHQWPATLVQPVGSPLSLECTVEGTSNPNLYWYRQAAGRGLQLLFYSVGIGQISSEVPQNLSASRPQDRQFILSSKKLLLSDSGFYLCAWSVQGPNYGYTFGSGTRLTVV.

V usage is TRBV7-8 and J usage is TRBJ1-1, with a possible D match to TRBD1 (5 bases). Germline V gene lookup returns CDR1 SGHVS and CDR2 FQNEAQ. This CDR3 has 15 amino acids. Between the trimmed V and J ends, which lost 2 bases and 4 bases, there was a span of 14 bases. This chain's CDR3 is CASSLSDGRGTEAFF. CDR3 DNA sequence: TGTGCCAGCAGCTTAAGCGACGGAAGGGGCACTGAAGCTTTCTTT.

The rearrangement links TRBV5-6 to TRBJ2-7; 8 bases align to TRBD2. The germline gives CDR1 SGHDT, CDR2 YYEEEE. The CDR3 has 15 amino acids. Trimming cost V 4 bases and J 0 bases; bases outside gene matches: 6. CDR3 sequence reads: CASSPERGSSYEQYF. The CDR3 DNA is TGTGCCAGCAGCCCCGAGCGGGGGAGCTCCTACGAGCAGTACTTC.

The chain joins TRBV27 to TRBJ2-7; TRBD2 agrees at 8 bases. The germline gives CDR1 MNHEY, CDR2 SMNVEV (reference sequence). Trimming cost V 5 bases and J 2 bases; bases outside gene matches: 8. CDR3 length equals 15 residues. The chain's CDR3 is CASSPGGVLPYEQYF. In DNA, the CDR3 is TGTGCCAGCAGTCCCGGGGGGGTCCTCCCCTACGAGCAGTACTTC.

This clone was observed a few times. The V gene is TRBV21-1, the J gene TRBJ1-5; the listed D gene, TRBD1, was not tested against the DNA. TRBV21-1 is a pseudogene. CDR3 length: 15 amino acids. DNA of the CDR3: TGTGCCAGCAGCCCACGGGGACAGGGGCATCAGCCCCAGCATTTT. Amino acid sequence: CASSPRGQGHQPQHF.

The chain is built from TRBV5-6 and TRBJ2-5; 9 bases are shared with TRBD2. The germline CDR1 and CDR2 sequences are SGHDT and YYEEEE. The J segment lost 2 bases and the V segment lost 4 bases, leaving 6 bases of the junction unmatched. There are 15 residues in the CDR3. CDR3 bases: TGTGCCAGCAGCAGACGACTAGCGGTACAAGAGACCCAGTACTTC. Residues: CASSRRLAVQETQYF.

The rearrangement uses TRBV5-1 and TRBJ2-3, with a possible D match to TRBD2 (6 bases). Trimming stripped 5 bases from V and 2 bases from J, with 12 bases between. Germline values: CDR1 SGHRS, CDR2 YFSETQ. CDR3 length: 14 amino acids. As DNA, the CDR3 is TGCGCCAGCAGACTAGCATTCCCCACAGATACGCAGTATTTT. Protein sequence: CASRLAFPTDTQYF.

The rearrangement joins TRBV5-1 to TRBJ1-2; D is possibly TRBD1 (5 bases). Trimming removed 4 bases from V and 8 bases from J, with 15 bases in between. The CDR3 sequence is 13 residues long. Per the germline V gene, CDR1 is SGHRS and CDR2 is YFSETQ. CDR3 sequence reads: CASSPGPQGGYTF. In nucleotides, the CDR3 is TGCGCCAGCAGCCCCGGGCCGCAGGGAGGCTACACCTTC. The full variable domain, with the rest looked up from reference TRBV5-1 and TRBJ1-2, is KAGVTQTPRYLIKTRGQQVTLSCSPISGHRSVSWYQQTPGQGLQFLFEYFSETQRNKGNFPGRFSGRQFSNSRSEMNVSTLELGDSALYLCASSPGPQGGYTFGSGTRLTVV.

This rearrangement joins TRBV27 to TRBJ1-2; tentative D call: TRBD1 (6 bases). This CDR3 has 14 amino acids. V was cut by 4 bases and J by 0 bases, with 9 bases left in between. Germline CDR1 and CDR2: MNHEY and SMNVEV (reference sequence). CDR3 amino acids: CASSWTATNYGYTF. As DNA, the CDR3 is TGTGCCAGCAGTTGGACAGCAACTAACTATGGCTACACCTTC.

The chain combines TRBV19 with TRBJ1-2; 9 bases line up with TRBD1. The CDR3 loop spans 15 amino acids. With V trimmed by 3 bases and J by 6 bases, 8 bases remained unmatched. Germline-derived CDR1 and CDR2 are LNHDA and SQIVND (reference sequence). CDR3 loop: CASSIPGQGKDGYTF. CDR3 in DNA: TGTGCCAGTAGTATCCCGGGACAGGGAAAAGATGGCTACACCTTC.

V and J are TRBV5-1 and TRBJ2-5; D not certain. V lost 1 base and J 3 bases, leaving 4 bases between the germline ends. Germline V lookup: CDR1 SGHRS, CDR2 YFSETQ. The length of the CDR3 is 12 residues. The CDR3 nucleotides read TGCGCCAGCAGCTTGCCCAAAGAGACCCAGTACTTC. Translation: CASSLPKETQYF.

This clone is a singleton in its sample. The gene calls are TRBV11-2 and TRBJ2-3; 10 bases match TRBD1. The CDR3 runs to 17 residues. Per germline, CDR1 SGHAT and CDR2 FQNNGV. Trimming cost V 2 bases and J 4 bases; bases outside gene matches: 9. CDR3 bases: TGTGCCAGCAGCTTACAGAGGGACAGGGGAAGAGCAGATACGCAGTATTTT. It yields the protein CASSLQRDRGRADTQYF.

This clone was found once. The J gene is TRBJ1-2, the V gene TRBV5-1; unclear D gene. Trimming removed 0 bases from V and 6 bases from J, with 12 bases in between. Germline assignment: CDR1 SGHRS and CDR2 YFSETQ. This CDR3 has 14 amino acids. Here the CDR3 DNA reads TGCGCCAGCAGCTTGGCCTCACGGGTGGATGGCTACACCTTC. Residues: CASSLASRVDGYTF. Looking up the rest from reference TRBV5-1 and TRBJ1-2 gives the full variable domain: KAGVTQTPRYLIKTRGQQVTLSCSPISGHRSVSWYQQTPGQGLQFLFEYFSETQRNKGNFPGRFSGRQFSNSRSEMNVSTLELGDSALYLCASSLASRVDGYTFGSGTRLTVV.

The chain employs TRBV5-1 and TRBJ2-1, with 13 bases fitting TRBD2. This CDR3 has 16 amino acids. J gave up 4 bases and V 4 bases, and 5 bases lay outside the gene matches. Germline V gives CDR1 SGHRS, CDR2 YFSETQ. CDR3 sequence (DNA): TGCGCCAGCAGCGTGGGGACTAGCGGGATTTACAATGAGCAGTTCTTC. Residues: CASSVGTSGIYNEQFF. Supplemented by reference TRBV5-1 and TRBJ2-1, the full variable domain reads KAGVTQTPRYLIKTRGQQVTLSCSPISGHRSVSWYQQTPGQGLQFLFEYFSETQRNKGNFPGRFSGRQFSNSRSEMNVSTLELGDSALYLCASSVGTSGIYNEQFFGPGTRLTVL.

This chain joins TRBV28 and TRBJ1-5; the match to TRBD1 covers 8 bases. J gave up 6 bases and V 5 bases, and 6 bases lay outside the gene matches. Germline V gene lookup returns CDR1 MDHEN and CDR2 SYDVKM. This CDR3 region has 14 residues. The CDR3 DNA is TGTGCCAGCAGTATGGACAGGGTTATTCAGCCCCAGCATTTT. It codes for CASSMDRVIQPQHF.